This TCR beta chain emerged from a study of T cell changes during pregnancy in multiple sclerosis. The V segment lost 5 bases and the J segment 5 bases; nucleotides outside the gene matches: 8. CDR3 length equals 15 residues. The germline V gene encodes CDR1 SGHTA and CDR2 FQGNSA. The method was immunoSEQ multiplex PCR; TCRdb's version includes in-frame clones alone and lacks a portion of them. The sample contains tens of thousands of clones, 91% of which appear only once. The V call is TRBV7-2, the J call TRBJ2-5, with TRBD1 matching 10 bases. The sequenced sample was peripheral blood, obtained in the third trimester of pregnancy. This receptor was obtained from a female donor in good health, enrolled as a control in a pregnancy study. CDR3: CASSTRQGARETQYF. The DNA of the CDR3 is TGTGCCAGCAGCACCCGACAGGGGGCGAGGGAGACCCAGTACTTC.